One sample yielded the 19 T cell receptor beta chains listed below, sequenced in a study of identical twins. TCRdb called the 5' RACE reads again in MiXCR, with one record for every CDR3 protein. Seen here are 300,000 to 400,000 distinct CDR3 sequences, about 12% observed once, and the top ten hold about 7%. These sequences were also reported in another study, on yellow fever vaccine responses in identical twins.

Material for sequencing was CD8+ T cells sorted from blood. The receptors stem from a young woman in good health.

V gene TRBV5-1 combines with J gene TRBJ1-1, with D possibly being TRBD1 (5 bases). CDR3 length: 13 amino acids. The V end was cut by 4 bases, the J end by 4 bases, with 11 bases between. Per germline, CDR1 SGHRS and CDR2 YFSETQ. This chain's CDR3 is CASSSGTGTEAFF. CDR3 nucleotides: TGCGCCAGCAGCAGCGGGACGGGCACTGAAGCTTTCTTT.

This clonotype was picked up many times. This rearrangement joins TRBV15 to TRBJ2-1, with 9 bases identical to TRBD2. The V gene's germline CDR1 is LNHNV and CDR2 YYDKDF (reference sequence). CDR3 length: 17 residues. V lost 4 bases to trimming and J lost 8 bases; unmatched junction nucleotides: 15. The CDR3 DNA reads as TGTGCCACCAGCATACCCATAGCGGGAGCTGGTGGAGATGAGCAGTTCTTC. This codes for CATSIPIAGAGGDEQFF.

This rearrangement joins TRBV9 to TRBJ2-4; D uncertain. The V end lost 0 bases, the J end lost 0 bases, and 4 bases lay between the germline ends. Germline V gives CDR1 SGDLS, CDR2 YYNGEE. This CDR3 region has 14 residues. The CDR3 nucleotides read TGTGCCAGCAGCGTAGGAATAGCCAAAAACATTCAGTACTTC. This encodes CASSVGIAKNIQYF.

This clonotype has a count of ten or more. The chain is built from TRBV28 and TRBJ2-7; TRBD2 might be the D (5 bases). The germline CDR1 and CDR2 sequences are MDHEN and SYDVKM. The CDR3 loop spans 14 amino acids. The V end lost 3 bases, the J end lost 7 bases, and 16 bases lay between the germline ends. CDR3 bases: TGTGCCAGCAGTTTCAGTGGGCGACCGGGGGAGCAGTACTTC. Residues: CASSFSGRPGEQYF.

The chain joins TRBV6-1 to TRBJ2-1; D is perhaps TRBD2 (5 bases). Trimming left V 4 bases short and J 9 bases short, with 16 bases between. Germline V gives CDR1 MNHNS, CDR2 SASEGT. The CDR3 contains 14 residues. In DNA, the CDR3 is TGTGCCAGCAGTGGACCTCAAGGGAGTGGTGAGCAGTTCTTC. Translating it yields CASSGPQGSGEQFF.

Ten or more counts support this clonotype. This chain joins TRBV7-9 and TRBJ2-3, with D perhaps TRBD2 (6 bases). This CDR3 has 16 residues. Trimming took 2 bases from V and 5 from J, leaving 17 bases between them. Germline V gene lookup returns CDR1 SEHNR and CDR2 FQNEAQ (reference sequence). The CDR3 region has the DNA TGTGCCAGCAGCTTAACGGCTAGCGCTACACGAGATACGCAGTATTTT. Its protein product is CASSLTASATRDTQYF.

This clonotype has just a few counts. The chain combines TRBV12-3 or TRBV12-4 with TRBJ1-1; tentative D call: TRBD1 (6 bases). Trimming pared 2 bases from V and 0 bases from J, leaving 10 bases between. This CDR3 has 15 residues. For the CDR3, the DNA is TGTGCCAGCAGTTTACCCTGGACAGTGAACACTGAAGCTTTCTTT. Translating it yields CASSLPWTVNTEAFF.

There are many counts of this clonotype. This chain uses TRBV27 with TRBJ2-4; the D is unclear. Germline lookup yields CDR1 MNHEY and CDR2 SMNVEV (reference sequence). CDR3 length: 13 residues. V dropped 0 bases and J dropped 10 bases, with 10 bases sitting between them. This CDR3 reads CASSLSPFRIQYF. CDR3 coding DNA: TGTGCCAGCAGTTTATCGCCGTTTCGGATTCAGTACTTC.

Note on this clonotype: A much bigger clone sits one base away, suggesting this may be a read error. This sequence joins TRBV28 and TRBJ2-1, with D possibly matching TRBD1 (6 bases). This CDR3 is built from 14 residues. Germline V CDR1 and CDR2: MDHEN, SYDVKM. Here the CDR3 reads CASSPRTDYSEQFF. CDR3 coding DNA: TGTGCCAGCAGTCCACGGACAGACTACAGTGAGCAGTTCTTC.

The J gene is TRBJ2-3, the V gene TRBV9, with 8 bases fitting TRBD2. Germline CDR1 SGDLS, CDR2 YYNGEE. V shed 0 bases and J 6 bases; nucleotides not matched to a gene: 6. The CDR3 length is 15 residues. This chain's CDR3 is CASSVALGLVDTQYF. CDR3 DNA: TGTGCCAGCAGCGTAGCCCTGGGACTAGTGGATACGCAGTATTTT.

This clonotype has more than one count but fewer than ten. The V gene is TRBV2, the J gene TRBJ2-5; 7 nucleotides match TRBD1. The CDR3 spans 14 residues. Germline V CDR1 and CDR2: SNHLY, FYNNEI. V lost 8 bases to trimming and J lost 1 base; unmatched junction nucleotides: 7. The DNA of the CDR3 is TGTGCCAGCTCTAGGGACAGAACCCAAGAGACCCAGTACTTC. Encoded protein: CASSRDRTQETQYF.

The rearrangement uses TRBV7-3 and TRBJ2-7; 7 bases map to TRBD2. The V and J ends lost 3 bases and 5 bases, in that order; junction bases with no gene match: 7. The V gene's germline CDR1 is SGHTA and CDR2 FQGTGA. The CDR3 has 14 amino acids. The CDR3 region has the DNA TGTGCCAGCAGCTTGGGCGGGAGCTCGCACGAGCAGTACTTC. Its protein is CASSLGGSSHEQYF.

The chain joins TRBV9 to TRBJ2-2, with D tentatively TRBD2 (6 bases). V was pared by 0 bases and J by 6 bases, with 21 bases between. Germline CDR1 SGDLS, CDR2 YYNGEE. The CDR3 runs to 18 residues. CDR3 residues: CASSVVGRKDPMAGELFF. The CDR3 nucleotides read TGTGCCAGCAGCGTAGTAGGGAGGAAGGACCCCATGGCCGGGGAGCTGTTTTTT.

There are many counts of this clonotype. CDR3: CSATDREYEQYF. The CDR3 coding sequence is TGCAGTGCTACCGACAGAGAATACGAGCAGTACTTC. V gene TRBV20-1 combines with J gene TRBJ2-7; maybe TRBD1 (5 bases). The CDR3 contains 12 residues. The germline CDR1 and CDR2 sequences are DFQATT and SNEGSKA (reference sequence). Deletions cut 4 bases from V and 4 bases from J, with 11 bases between.

V usage is TRBV20-1 and J usage is TRBJ2-7; unclear D gene. The CDR3 sequence is 13 residues long. Between the trimmed V and J ends, which lost 2 bases and 0 bases, there was a span of 8 bases. Germline CDR1 and CDR2: DFQATT and SNEGSKA (reference sequence). The CDR3 DNA reads as TGCAGTGCTAGACAAAGTAGCTCCTACGAGCAGTACTTC. It translates to CSARQSSSYEQYF.

This clonotype has more than one count but fewer than ten. The chain uses TRBV10-2 and TRBJ2-7; possibly TRBD1 for D (5 bases). This CDR3 region has 12 residues. Germline V gene data show CDR1 as WSHSY and CDR2 as SAAADI. V was clipped by 4 bases and J by 3 bases, with 7 bases between them. CDR3 DNA: TGCGCCAGCAGTGTTGACAGCTACGAGCAGTACGTC. This sequence encodes CASSVDSYEQYV.

This clonotype was observed a few times. The CDR3 DNA sequence: TGTGCCAGCAGCTTGGCGGACACTAATCAGCCCCAGCATTTT. Translated: CASSLADTNQPQHF. This sequence joins TRBV5-6 and TRBJ1-5; weak D call: TRBD1 (5 bases). Germline-derived CDR1 and CDR2 are SGHDT and YYEEEE. This CDR3 region has 14 residues. Trimming stripped 0 bases from V and 4 bases from J, with 8 bases between. The entire variable domain, with the rest obtained from reference TRBV5-6 and TRBJ1-5, is as follows: DAGVTQSPTHLIKTRGQQVTLRCSPKSGHDTVSWYQQALGQGPQFIFQYYEEEERQRGNFPDRFSGHQFPNYSSELNVNALLLGDSALYLCASSLADTNQPQHFGDGTRLSIL.

Only a few counts were recorded for this clonotype. The chain uses TRBV20-1 and TRBJ2-7; TRBD2 matches 8 bases. The CDR3 sequence is 16 residues long. Germline-derived CDR1 and CDR2 are DFQATT and SNEGSKA (reference sequence). The J segment lost 4 bases and the V segment lost 3 bases, leaving 14 bases of the junction unmatched. The chain's CDR3 is CSASPSSGTRVYEQYV. CDR3 DNA sequence: TGCAGTGCTAGCCCTTCTTCCGGGACTAGGGTATACGAGCAGTACGTC.

The chain links TRBV20-1 to TRBJ1-6; 10 nucleotides match TRBD1. This CDR3 comprises 18 residues. In germline, CDR1 is DFQATT, CDR2 SNEGSKA (reference sequence). V lost 0 bases, J lost 9 bases, and 14 bases stayed unmatched. CDR3 coding DNA: TGCAGTGCTAGAGATTCGCGCGGGTGGGGACAGGGGATTTCACCCCTCCACTTT. This codes for CSARDSRGWGQGISPLHF.